This TCR beta chain emerged from a study of cytomegalovirus exposure and HLA in healthy donors. Sequenced by immunoSEQ multiplex PCR; TCRdb stores in-frame clones only, minus some. The data contain some 170,000 clones, around 86% of them seen just once; the ten biggest clones take up approximately 2.6%. Germline CDR1 LGHNA, CDR2 YSLEER. V was clipped by 0 bases and J by 4 bases, with 12 bases between them. This CDR3 has 15 residues. This clone has only a few counts. The sample comprised PBMCs. The chain couples TRBV4-3 to TRBJ1-2; D may be TRBD1 (6 bases). This sequence was found in a man aged 18 to 30 in good health and CMV-seropositive. CDR3 residues: CASSQDRGGSYGYTF. The CDR3, as DNA: TGCGCCAGCAGCCAAGATCGAGGGGGTAGCTATGGCTACACCTTC.